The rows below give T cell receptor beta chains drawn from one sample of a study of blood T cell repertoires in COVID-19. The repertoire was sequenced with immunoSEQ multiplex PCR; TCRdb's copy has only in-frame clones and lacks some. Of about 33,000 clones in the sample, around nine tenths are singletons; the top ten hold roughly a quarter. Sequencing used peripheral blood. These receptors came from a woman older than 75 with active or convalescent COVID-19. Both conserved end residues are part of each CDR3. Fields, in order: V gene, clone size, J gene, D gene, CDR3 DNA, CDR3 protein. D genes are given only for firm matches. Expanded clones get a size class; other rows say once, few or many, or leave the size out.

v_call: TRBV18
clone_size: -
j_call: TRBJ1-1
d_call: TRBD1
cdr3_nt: TGTGCCAGCTCAGCTGGACAGGACACTGAAGCTTTCTTT
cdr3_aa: CASSAGQDTEAFF

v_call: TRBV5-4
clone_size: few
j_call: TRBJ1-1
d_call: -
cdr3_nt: TGTGCCAGCAGCTTGGGGGGCCCTGAAGCTTTCTTT
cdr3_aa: CASSLGGPEAFF

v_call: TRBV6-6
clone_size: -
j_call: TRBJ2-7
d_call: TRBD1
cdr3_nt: TGTGCCAGCAGTCCAAAGACAGGGGGAGGCTACGAGCAGTACTTC
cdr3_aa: CASSPKTGGGYEQYF

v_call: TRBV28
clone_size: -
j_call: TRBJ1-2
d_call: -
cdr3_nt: TGTGCCAGCAGTTTAGGGGGGAGCGGCTATGGCTACACCTTC
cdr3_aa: CASSLGGSGYGYTF

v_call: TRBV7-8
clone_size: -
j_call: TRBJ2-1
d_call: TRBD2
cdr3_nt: TGTGCCAGCAGATACAAGACTAGCGCCTCCTACAATGAGCAGTTCTTC
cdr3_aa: CASRYKTSASYNEQFF

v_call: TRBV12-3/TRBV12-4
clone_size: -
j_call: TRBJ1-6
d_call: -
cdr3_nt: TGTGCCAGCAGTCGGGATAATTCACCCCTCCACTTT
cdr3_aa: CASSRDNSPLHF

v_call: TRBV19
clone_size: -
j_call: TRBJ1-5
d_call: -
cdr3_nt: TGTGCCAGTAGTAGGGAGAATAGCAATCAGCCCCAGCATTTT
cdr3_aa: CASSRENSNQPQHF

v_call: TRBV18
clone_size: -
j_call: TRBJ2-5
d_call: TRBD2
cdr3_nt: TGTGCCAGCTCACCGCGGACTAGCGGGGGGGCCAGAGAAGAGACCCAGTACTTC
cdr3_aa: CASSPRTSGGAREETQYF

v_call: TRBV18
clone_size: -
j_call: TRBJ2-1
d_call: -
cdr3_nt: TGTGCCACTGGACAGGGAGGGGACAATGAGCAGTTCTTC
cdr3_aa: CATGQGGDNEQFF

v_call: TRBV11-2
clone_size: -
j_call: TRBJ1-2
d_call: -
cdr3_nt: TGTGCCAGCAGACTAGGACAGTTAGGCCAAAACTATGGCTACACCTTC
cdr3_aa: CASRLGQLGQNYGYTF

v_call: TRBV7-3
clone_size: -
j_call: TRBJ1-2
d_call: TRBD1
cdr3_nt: TGTGCCAGCAGCTTAATACCAGGGGGTGGCTACACCTTC
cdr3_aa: CASSLIPGGGYTF

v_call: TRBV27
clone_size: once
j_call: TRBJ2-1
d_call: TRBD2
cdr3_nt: TGTGCCAGCTATACGGGACTAGCGGGGGACCCCTCCTACAATGAGCAGTTCTTC
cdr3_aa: CASYTGLAGDPSYNEQFF

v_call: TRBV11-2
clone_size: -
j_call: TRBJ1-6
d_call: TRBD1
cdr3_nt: TGTGCCAGCAGCCCCGTCCCAGGGGGCCCTAATAATTCACCCCTCCACTTT
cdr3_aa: CASSPVPGGPNNSPLHF

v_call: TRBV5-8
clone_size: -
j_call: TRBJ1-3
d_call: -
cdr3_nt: TGTGCCAGCAGCTTGGACAGGGACAGAAACACCATATATTTT
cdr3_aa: CASSLDRDRNTIYF

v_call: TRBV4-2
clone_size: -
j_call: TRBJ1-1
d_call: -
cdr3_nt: TGTGCCAGTCAAATAGGGGGTATCGAGAACACTGAAGCTTTCTTT
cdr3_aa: CASQIGGIENTEAFF

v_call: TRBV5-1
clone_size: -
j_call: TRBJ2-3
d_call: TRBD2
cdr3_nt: TGCGCCAGCAGCTTGCCGGGGGAGGGGGATACGCAGTATTTT
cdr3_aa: CASSLPGEGDTQYF

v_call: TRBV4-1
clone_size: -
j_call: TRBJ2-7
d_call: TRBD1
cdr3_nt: TGCGCCAGCAGCCAAGAGGCCGGGGACAGGGCCGCGCAGTACTTC
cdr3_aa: CASSQEAGDRAAQYF

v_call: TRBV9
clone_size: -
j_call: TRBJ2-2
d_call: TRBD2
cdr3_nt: TGTGCCAGCAGCGTAAGCGGGGGCACCGGGGAGCTGTTTTTT
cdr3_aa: CASSVSGGTGELFF